A single sample is the source of the 9 T cell receptor beta chains below, sequenced in a study of cytomegalovirus exposure and HLA in healthy donors. PCR primers comprised 60 Vbeta and 13 Jbeta primers. The data were produced by immunoSEQ multiplex PCR, yet TCRdb's version contains in-frame clones alone and is incomplete. The sample holds under 200,000 clones; 75% to 85% are singletons and the top ten take under 1%. Material: PBMCs. Receptor source: a girl aged 2 to 9 in good health and CMV-seropositive.

This chain uses TRBV27 with TRBJ2-3; 7 bases agree with TRBD1. From germline, CDR1 is MNHEY and CDR2 SMNVEV (reference sequence). The junction had 11 bases not matched to a gene; V was cut back by 8 bases and J by 6 bases. This CDR3 comprises 14 residues. The CDR3 protein is CASRSRTGGDTQYF. The CDR3 DNA reads as TGTGCCAGCCGGAGTCGGACAGGCGGGGATACGCAGTATTTT.

The chain couples TRBV15 to TRBJ1-4, with unresolved D. The V end lost 5 bases, the J end lost 0 bases, and 10 bases lay between the germline ends. This CDR3 contains 15 residues. Germline V lookup: CDR1 LNHNV, CDR2 YYDKDF (reference sequence). The CDR3 DNA reads TGTGCCACCAGCGGTGGGCTTGCAACTAATGAAAAACTGTTTTTT. Translating gives CATSGGLATNEKLFF.

The chain carries TRBV5-4 and TRBJ1-4; 8 bases align to TRBD1. The CDR3 has 14 amino acids. Germline lookup yields CDR1 SGHNT and CDR2 YYREEE (reference sequence). The J segment lost 5 bases and the V segment lost 4 bases, leaving 4 bases of the junction unmatched. The CDR3 region has the DNA TGTGCCAGCAGCCGGACAGGGTCGAATGAAAAACTGTTTTTT. Protein sequence: CASSRTGSNEKLFF.

This rearrangement joins TRBV5-4 to TRBJ1-4, with TRBD1 matching over 10 bases. V was clipped by 3 bases and J by 6 bases; unmatched bases: 8. The CDR3 has 16 residues. The germline V gene encodes CDR1 SGHNT and CDR2 YYREEE (reference sequence). The CDR3 loop is CASSSETGTGDEKLFF. The CDR3 DNA reads TGTGCCAGCAGCTCGGAAACCGGGACAGGGGATGAAAAACTGTTTTTT.

The V and J genes are TRBV28 and TRBJ2-7; 10 bases line up with TRBD2. Trimming cost V 6 bases and J 3 bases; bases outside gene matches: 8. The CDR3 totals 15 residues. The germline gives CDR1 MDHEN, CDR2 SYDVKM. The CDR3 sequence: CASRRAGGPHYEQYF. CDR3 DNA: TGTGCCAGCAGACGAGCGGGAGGGCCCCACTACGAGCAGTACTTC. Full variable domain (outside the CDR3, taken from reference TRBV28 and TRBJ2-7): DVKVTQSSRYLVKRTGEKVFLECVQDMDHENMFWYRQDPGLGLRLIYFSYDVKMKEKGDIPEGYSVSREKKERFSLILESASTNQTSMYLCASRRAGGPHYEQYFGPGTRLTVT.

The chain carries TRBV13 and TRBJ2-7; D perhaps matches TRBD2 (6 bases). The CDR3 is made up of 19 amino acids. The ends were cut back, 1 base at V and 6 bases at J, with 28 bases in the middle. Per germline, CDR1 PRHDT and CDR2 FYEKMQ (reference sequence). The CDR3 loop reads CASSLEGITGTPRASEQYF. DNA for the CDR3: TGTGCCAGCAGCTTAGAGGGGATAACCGGGACTCCCCGCGCCAGCGAGCAGTACTTC. Full variable domain (rest looked up from reference TRBV13 and TRBJ2-7): AAGVIQSPRHLIKEKRETATLKCYPIPRHDTVYWYQQGPGQDPQFLISFYEKMQSDKGSIPDRFSAQQFSDYHSELNMSSLELGDSALYFCASSLEGITGTPRASEQYFGPGTRLTVT.

The V call is TRBV10-3, the J call TRBJ2-5; 9 bases are shared with TRBD2. Germline values: CDR1 ENHRY, CDR2 SYGVKD. Trimming at V came to 2 bases and at J to 10 bases, leaving 8 bases not matched to a gene. The CDR3 is 14 residues long. CDR3 region: CAISEGGLAGRQYF. In nucleotides, the CDR3 is TGTGCCATCAGTGAGGGCGGTCTAGCGGGACGCCAGTACTTC.

CDR3 sequence: CSVVGTGEYEQYF. As DNA, the CDR3 is TGCAGCGTTGTAGGGACAGGGGAATACGAGCAGTACTTC. This chain joins TRBV29-1 and TRBJ2-7, with 10 nucleotides matching TRBD1. CDR3 length: 13 amino acids. CDR1 and CDR2 (germline): SQVTM, ANQGSEA. V dropped 4 bases and J dropped 4; count of bases not matched to a gene: 4.

V is TRBV28 and J is TRBJ2-5; no clear D. Trimming left V 1 base short and J 1 base short, with 7 bases between. Germline V CDR1 and CDR2: MDHEN, SYDVKM. The CDR3 contains 14 residues. This CDR3 is CASSLSGRQETQYF. The CDR3 DNA follows: TGTGCCAGCAGTTTATCCGGTCGCCAAGAGACCCAGTACTTC.